The clone carrying this TCR beta chain appeared a few times. Trimming removed 6 bases at V and 4 bases at J, with 18 bases between. This CDR3 spans 15 amino acids. CDR1 is MNHEY, CDR2 SVGAGI, per germline. Here immunoSEQ multiplex PCR was the method, and the copy in TCRdb shows in-frame clones only, minus some. The sample comprises approximately 45,000 clones, 50% to 70% of which are singletons, and around 18% rests with the top ten. These data belong to a study of radiotherapy plus CTLA-4 blockade in lung cancer. The TCR was taken from a human donor with non-small cell lung cancer who had a partial response to radiotherapy plus ipilimumab. The sample was peripheral blood, taken from a patient treated with radiotherapy plus ipilimumab. V is TRBV6-5 and J is TRBJ1-2; weak D call: TRBD1 (6 bases). The CDR3 region is CASRLTGGDFYGYTF. DNA of the CDR3: TGTGCCAGCAGACTTACGGGGGGCGACTTCTATGGCTACACCTTC.